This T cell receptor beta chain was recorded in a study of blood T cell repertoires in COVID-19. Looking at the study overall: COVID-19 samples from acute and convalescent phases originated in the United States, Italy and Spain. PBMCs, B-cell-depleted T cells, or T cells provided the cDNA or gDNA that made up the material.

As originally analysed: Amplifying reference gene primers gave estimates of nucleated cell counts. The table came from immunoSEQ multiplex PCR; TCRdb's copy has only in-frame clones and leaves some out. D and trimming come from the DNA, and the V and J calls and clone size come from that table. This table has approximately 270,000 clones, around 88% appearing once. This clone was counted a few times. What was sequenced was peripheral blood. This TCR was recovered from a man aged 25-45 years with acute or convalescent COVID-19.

CDR3 in DNA: TGTGCCAGCAGTGATGGTAGGGGTCATGAAAAACTGTTTTTT. This translates into CASSDGRGHEKLFF. V usage is TRBV6-1 and J usage is TRBJ1-4; a weak D match, TRBD1 (5 bases). The CDR3 is made up of 14 amino acids. Trimming took 3 bases from V and 6 from J, leaving 11 bases between them. In germline, CDR1 is MNHNS, CDR2 SASEGT.